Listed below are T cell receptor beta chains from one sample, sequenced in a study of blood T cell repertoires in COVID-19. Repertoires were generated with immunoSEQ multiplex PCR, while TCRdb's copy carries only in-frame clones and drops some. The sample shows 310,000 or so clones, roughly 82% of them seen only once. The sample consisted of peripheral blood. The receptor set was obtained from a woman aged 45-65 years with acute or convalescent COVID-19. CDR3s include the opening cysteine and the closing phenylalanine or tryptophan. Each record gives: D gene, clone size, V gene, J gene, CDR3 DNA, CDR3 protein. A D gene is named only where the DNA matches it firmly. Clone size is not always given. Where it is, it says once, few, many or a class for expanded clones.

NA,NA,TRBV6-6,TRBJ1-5,TGTGCCAGCAGCCGATCGGCCGGGACACCTAATCAGCCCCAGCATTTT,CASSRSAGTPNQPQHF
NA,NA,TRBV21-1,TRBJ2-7,TGTGCCAGCAGCAAAAACGTAGACAGGTCGGGGTGGGGCGAGCAGTACTTC,CASSKNVDRSGWGEQYF
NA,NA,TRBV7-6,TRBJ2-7,TGTGCCAGCAGCTTAGGCCAGTTCCACCTCTACGAGCAGTACTTC,CASSLGQFHLYEQYF
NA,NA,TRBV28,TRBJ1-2,TGTGCCAGCGGCTCTAACTATGGCTACACCTTC,CASGSNYGYTF
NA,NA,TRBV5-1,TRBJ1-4,TGCGCCAGCAGCGGCCCTCCGGGTCGAGAAAAACTGTTTTTT,CASSGPPGREKLFF
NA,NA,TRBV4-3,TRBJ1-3,TGCGCCAGCAGCCAAGAGGGAGACTCAAGGGGAAACACCATATATTTT,CASSQEGDSRGNTIYF
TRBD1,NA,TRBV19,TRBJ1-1,TGTGCCAGTAGTGTGGACAGGATTAACACTGAAGCTTTCTTT,CASSVDRINTEAFF
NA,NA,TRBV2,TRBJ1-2,TGTGCCAGCAGTAACGACAGGAACTATGGCTACACCTTC,CASSNDRNYGYTF
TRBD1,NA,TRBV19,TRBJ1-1,TGTGCCAGTAGTGTCAGGGGGCTAAACACTGAAGCTTTCTTT,CASSVRGLNTEAFF
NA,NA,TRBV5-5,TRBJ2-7,TGTGCCAGCAGCTTGCAGGGAACTATTATCTACGAGCAGTACTTC,CASSLQGTIIYEQYF
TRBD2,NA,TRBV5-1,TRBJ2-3,TGCGCCAGCAGGAGCGTCCTCGGGCTAGCGGTTCACACAGATACGCAGTATTTT,CASRSVLGLAVHTDTQYF
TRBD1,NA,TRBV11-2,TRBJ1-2,TGTGCCAGCAGCTTAGAGGGACAGGGCTATGGCTACACCTTC,CASSLEGQGYGYTF
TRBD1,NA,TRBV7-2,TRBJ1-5,TGTGCCAGCAGCTCGATCGGGACAGGGCACCAGCCCCAGCATTTT,CASSSIGTGHQPQHF
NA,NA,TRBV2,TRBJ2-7,TGTGCCAGCGGCTTTTTGCCGGAGAGCGAGCAGTACTTC,CASGFLPESEQYF
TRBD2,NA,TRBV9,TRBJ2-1,TGTGCCAGCAGCGCTCTAGCGGGAGTTTCGGTCGGTGAGCAGTTCTTC,CASSALAGVSVGEQFF
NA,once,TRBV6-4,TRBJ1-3,TGTGCCATCCACTTCCTTGGAAACACCATATATTTT,CAIHFLGNTIYF
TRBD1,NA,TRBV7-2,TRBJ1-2,TGTGCCAGCAGCTCCCCCTCCGGGGACAGGGACTATGGCTACACCTTC,CASSSPSGDRDYGYTF